This T cell receptor (beta chain) comes out of a study of blood T cell repertoires in COVID-19. Study overall: The United States, Italy and Spain provided the acute and convalescent COVID-19 samples.

CDR3 length: 13 amino acids. Trimming stripped 3 bases from V and 1 base from J, with 6 bases between. From germline, CDR1 is SGHTA and CDR2 FQGTGA. Residents of about 25 US areas, aged about 18 to 89 years, made up the participants. Each participant's cohort was designated according to participant-reported clinical history. Each recovered donor of Cohort 3 presented with two negative PCRs, clearance, or symptom resolution. Assay: immunoSEQ multiplex PCR; the TCRdb copy retains only in-frame clones and omits some. The sample yields roughly 230,000 clones, 82% seen once. The gene calls are TRBV7-3 and TRBJ1-1; D uncertain. The clonotype originates from a woman aged 55-75 years who had recovered from COVID-19. The sequenced sample consisted of PBMCs or T cells enriched from blood (not recorded which). The CDR3 reads CASSFEANTEAFF. CDR3 bases: TGTGCCAGCAGCTTTGAGGCGAACACTGAAGCTTTCTTT.